This entry lists 24 T cell receptor beta chains sequenced from one sample in a study of identical twins listed by TCRdb under 2016. The library came from 5' RACE. Sequencing was carried out with an Illumina HiSeq 2000. TCRdb trimmed the raw reads at Q25, called clones with MiXCR and kept productive beta chains. Each entry merges the rows of one CDR3 protein and shows their most common DNA and genes. This sample gives hundreds of thousands of distinct CDR3 sequences in total; about 20% of them show up just once. About 12% of the sample is taken by the ten largest. A further study also used this sample, focusing on T cells expressing NK-cell markers.

Material: PBMCs. Receptors originate from a woman aged 18 to 35 in good health.

This clonotype was observed a few times. The chain couples TRBV29-1 to TRBJ1-1, with a tentative D call TRBD1 (6 bases). V gave up 7 bases and J gave up 5 bases, with 17 bases separating them. Germline V gives CDR1 SQVTM, CDR2 ANQGSEA. The length of the CDR3 is 13 residues. DNA of the CDR3: TGCAGCGCCACGTCAGGGGTGTGGACTGAAGCTTTCTTT. Its translation: CSATSGVWTEAFF. The full variable domain, completed using reference TRBV29-1 and TRBJ1-1, is SAVISQKPSRDICQRGTSLTIQCQVDSQVTMMFWYRQQPGQSLTLIATANQGSEATYESGFVIDKFPISRPNLTFSTLTVSNMSPEDSSIYLCSATSGVWTEAFFGQGTRLTVV.

Remarks on this clonotype: The germline gene is not matched at one end of the junction; a read error may be the cause. The rearrangement joins TRBV15 to TRBJ2-3; D might be TRBD1 (5 bases). This CDR3 spans 13 amino acids. Germline loops: CDR1 LNHNV, CDR2 YYDKDF (reference sequence). The CDR3 coding sequence is TGTGCCACCGGCAGGGCCCTCACAGATACGCAGTATTTT. It translates to CATGRALTDTQYF.

The chain carries TRBV21-1 and TRBJ2-5; TRBD2, as called in the table, went unchecked against the DNA. TRBV21-1 is annotated as a pseudogene. The CDR3 contains 19 residues. The CDR3 DNA reads TGTGCCAGCAGCCCCAAGGGGGGCGGGAGGCCCGGGAAAAAAGAGACCCAGTACTTC. This encodes CASSPKGGGRPGKKETQYF.

The rearrangement uses TRBV6-4 and TRBJ2-1; D gene ambiguous. This CDR3 region has 15 residues. CDR1 MRHNA and CDR2 SNTAGT come from the germline V gene. V dropped 3 bases and J dropped 1 base, with 10 bases sitting between them. CDR3 DNA sequence: TGTGCCAGCAGTGAAAGGGTAGGATCCTACAATGAGCAGTTCTTC. It yields the protein CASSERVGSYNEQFF.

CDR3 DNA: TGTGCCAGCAGCCAAGAACCCTTAGCATCCGAGCAGTACTTC. Translating gives CASSQEPLASEQYF. The gene calls are TRBV3-1 and TRBJ2-7; D is unclear. The V end was cut by 0 bases, the J end by 6 bases, with 12 bases between. Germline V CDR1 and CDR2: LGHDT, YNNKEL (reference sequence). CDR3 length: 14 amino acids.

V gene TRBV4-3 combines with J gene TRBJ2-7, with 8 bases identical to TRBD1. The CDR3 extends over 17 amino acids. The germline V gene has CDR1 LGHNA and CDR2 YSLEER. V lost 0 bases, J lost 3 bases, and 10 bases stayed unmatched. CDR3 loop: CASSQETDRASFYEQYF. CDR3 nucleotides: TGCGCCAGCAGCCAAGAAACGGACAGGGCATCTTTCTACGAGCAGTACTTC.

This clonotype appeared a single time. The CDR3 sequence is CASSLEGTRGAAQYF. The CDR3 coding sequence is TGTGCCAGCAGCTTAGAGGGGACCCGCGGGGCAGCGCAGTATTTT. The rearrangement joins TRBV7-2 to TRBJ2-3; weak D call: TRBD2 (6 bases). The CDR3 totals 15 residues. CDR1 and CDR2 (germline): SGHTA, FQGNSA. Trimming cost V 1 base and J 10 bases, with 18 bases left between them.

This clonotype was seen only a few times. The genes are TRBV20-1 and TRBJ2-7, with D uncertain. CDR1 is DFQATT and CDR2 is SNEGSKA in the germline V gene (reference sequence). The germline V and J ends were trimmed by 5 bases and 4 bases, with 9 bases remaining between them. This CDR3 is 11 amino acids long. CDR3 region: CSAQDWYEQYF. For the CDR3, the DNA is TGCAGTGCTCAAGACTGGTACGAGCAGTACTTC.

The chain joins TRBV12-3 or TRBV12-4 to TRBJ1-2; 8 positions agree with TRBD1. J was trimmed by 4 bases and V by 5 bases; bases with no gene match: 6. The CDR3 is 14 amino acids. The CDR3 protein is CASSREDRGYGYTF. CDR3 bases: TGTGCCAGCAGTAGGGAAGACAGGGGCTATGGCTACACCTTC.

This clonotype appeared a few times. The chain is built from TRBV15 and TRBJ2-5, with TRBD1 matching 8 bases. Looked up from germline, CDR1 is LNHNV and CDR2 is YYDKDF (reference sequence). Trimming took 0 bases from V and 1 from J; bases not matched to a gene: 4. This CDR3 has 16 amino acids. CDR3 bases: TGTGCCACCAGCAGAGACAGGGGGCTCACCCAAGAGACCCAGTACTTC. Its translation is CATSRDRGLTQETQYF.

The sample holds many counts of this clonotype. V gene TRBV11-2 combines with J gene TRBJ2-1, with unresolved D. The germline V and J ends were trimmed by 3 bases and 9 bases, with 6 bases remaining between them. CDR1 is SGHAT, CDR2 FQNNGV, per germline. The CDR3 loop spans 11 amino acids. In DNA form, the CDR3 reads TGTGCCAGCAGCTTGGGGTTTGAGCAGTTCTTC. Translation gives CASSLGFEQFF. Complete variable domain (other parts from reference TRBV11-2 and TRBJ2-1): EAGVAQSPRYKIIEKRQSVAFWCNPISGHATLYWYQQILGQGPKLLIQFQNNGVVDDSQLPKDRFSAERLKGVDSTLKIQPAKLEDSAVYLCASSLGFEQFFGPGTRLTVL.

There are a few counts of this clonotype. This sequence joins TRBV29-1 and TRBJ2-3; 10 bases are a match to TRBD2. J was trimmed by 3 bases and V by 5 bases; bases with no gene match: 8. The CDR3 has 15 amino acids. Germline V gene data show CDR1 as SQVTM and CDR2 as ANQGSEA. CDR3 region: CSVLPTSGRTDTQYF. CDR3 in DNA: TGCAGCGTTCTTCCGACTAGCGGGCGAACAGATACGCAGTATTTT.

There are a few counts of this clonotype. V and J are TRBV20-1 and TRBJ2-6; D gene unclear. The germline CDR1 and CDR2 sequences are DFQATT and SNEGSKA (reference sequence). The V end was cut by 3 bases, the J end by 4 bases, with 10 bases between. The CDR3 consists of 14 residues. The CDR3 DNA is TGCAGTGCTAGGAGTCAAACCGGGGCCAACGTCCTGACTTTC. It translates to CSARSQTGANVLTF.

This clonotype occurred a few times. The chain combines TRBV7-8 with TRBJ2-6; no reliable D call. Between the trimmed V and J ends, which lost 0 bases and 0 bases, there was a span of 9 bases. Germline V lookup: CDR1 SGHVS, CDR2 FQNEAQ. The CDR3 has 17 residues. The CDR3 DNA is TGTGCCAGCAGCTTAGCGATTCAGCTCTCTGGGGCCAACGTCCTGACTTTC. As protein: CASSLAIQLSGANVLTF.

This chain connects TRBV7-9 to TRBJ2-3; 10 bases agree with TRBD2. In germline, CDR1 is SEHNR, CDR2 FQNEAQ (reference sequence). V trimming: 4 bases; J trimming: 1 base; junction bases outside the gene matches: 5. The CDR3 contains 16 residues. CDR3 bases: TGTGCCAGCAGCTCAGCCGGGACTAGCGGCACAGATACGCAGTATTTT. It is translated as CASSSAGTSGTDTQYF.

This clonotype has only a few counts. The CDR3 DNA sequence: TGTGCCAGCAGGACAGGGGCTGAAGCTTTCTTT. This translates into CASRTGAEAFF. V usage is TRBV2 and J usage is TRBJ1-1; TRBD1 agrees at 8 bases. Germline V gene sequence: CDR1 SNHLY, CDR2 FYNNEI. The V and J ends lost 6 bases and 6 bases, in that order; junction bases with no gene match: 0. There are 11 residues in the CDR3.

This clonotype was recorded many times. V and J are TRBV9 and TRBJ2-1; perhaps D is TRBD1 or TRBD2 (5 bases each). Trimming took 3 bases from V and 3 from J, leaving 7 bases between them. CDR1 is SGDLS and CDR2 is YYNGEE in the germline V gene. The CDR3 has 13 residues. The CDR3 region is CASSGGNYNEQFF. The CDR3 DNA is TGTGCCAGCAGCGGGGGGAACTACAATGAGCAGTTCTTC.

This chain uses TRBV5-1 with TRBJ2-3, with 8 bases fitting TRBD2. Unmatched junction bases numbered 3, after V lost 2 bases and J lost 1 base. The CDR3 has 15 residues. Germline CDR1 reads SGHRS; CDR2 reads YFSETQ. This CDR3 reads CASSLAGVRTDTQYF. The CDR3 nucleotides are TGCGCCAGCAGCTTAGCGGGAGTACGCACAGATACGCAGTATTTT.

This clonotype has only a few counts. The V and J genes are TRBV12-3 or TRBV12-4 and TRBJ2-1, with D unresolved. The CDR3 spans 14 residues. Trimming took off 2 bases at V and 6 bases at J, with 11 bases between the two ends. DNA of the CDR3: TGTGCCAGCAGTTTATTCGTGGTACCCAATGAGCAGTTCTTC. Residues: CASSLFVVPNEQFF.

This chain connects TRBV7-9 to TRBJ2-5; the D gene is possibly TRBD1 (5 bases). This CDR3 has 16 amino acids. The germline V gene encodes CDR1 SEHNR and CDR2 FQNEAQ (reference sequence). V was pared by 1 base and J by 10 bases, with 22 bases between. CDR3 nucleotides: TGTGCCAGCAGCTTAGTAGCAAGCAGGGTCCCTTGGGACCAGTACTTC. It is translated as CASSLVASRVPWDQYF.

This clonotype was observed many times. The chain combines TRBV20-1 with TRBJ2-7; D not certain. Germline V lookup: CDR1 DFQATT, CDR2 SNEGSKA (reference sequence). The CDR3 runs 13 residues. V was shortened by 3 bases and J by 3 bases, with 12 bases between the two germline ends. CDR3 in DNA: TGCAGTGCTAGGCATACCTACGGCTACGAGCAGTACTTC. This translates into CSARHTYGYEQYF.

This clonotype was detected a few times. The chain combines TRBV5-1 with TRBJ2-5; unclear D gene. V was pared by 4 bases and J by 0 bases, with 10 bases between. The CDR3 totals 14 residues. Germline loops: CDR1 SGHRS, CDR2 YFSETQ. CDR3 bases: TGCGCCAGCAGCCCCCGTCCTTACCAAGAGACCCAGTACTTC. This codes for CASSPRPYQETQYF.

This chain connects TRBV6-1 to TRBJ2-1; TRBD2 matches at 11 bases. Germline-derived CDR1 and CDR2 are MNHNS and SASEGT. The CDR3 sequence is 16 residues long. With V trimmed by 6 bases and J by 6 bases, 10 bases remained unmatched. The CDR3 region is CASRKLSGGVGNEQFF. The CDR3 DNA follows: TGTGCCAGCAGAAAACTTAGCGGGGGGGTAGGCAATGAGCAGTTCTTC.

The chain has TRBV6-5 and TRBJ2-3, with TRBD2 matching 13 bases. The CDR3 totals 16 residues. With V trimmed by 4 bases and J by 10 bases, 11 bases remained unmatched. Germline V CDR1 and CDR2: MNHEY, SVGAGI. The CDR3 nucleotides are TGTGCCAGCAGTTCGCCGACTAGCGGGGGGCGGAGTGCGCAGTATTTT. Encoded protein: CASSSPTSGGRSAQYF.